This T cell receptor beta chain stems from a study of neurological immune-mediated disorders (dated by TCRdb to between 2018 and 2021). General notes on the study: Among the approximately 34 multiple sclerosis patients, relapsing-remitting MS accounted for some 30 and secondary progressive MS accounted for 3. The approximately 100 TCR-beta libraries included longitudinal samples, technical triplicates and paired sorted CD4+ and CD8+ T-cell subsets alongside PBMC samples. Peripheral blood TCR-beta repertoires from patients with HTLV-I-associated myelopathy (HAM/TSP), patients with multiple sclerosis, and healthy controls were compared in the study using UMI-based sequencing. The cohort included about 66 subjects: some 15 with HAM/TSP, approximately 35 with multiple sclerosis, and around 20 healthy controls. Overall study outcomes, separate from this receptor: The highest TCR clonal expansion was observed in HAM/TSP patients, whereas the lowest was observed in MS patients, even when compared with healthy controls. No identical CDR3 amino acid sequences were shared among expanded clones across subjects, suggesting private TCR-beta repertoires in all groups. In phylogenetic analysis, the repertoires of 18 of 34 MS patients grouped into a cluster of related CDR3 sequences, which suggests a possible signature at the repertoire level. The MS cluster showed no association with clinical or MRI features, and the authors stated that larger cohorts are needed.

The CDR3 runs 17 residues from the cysteine to the phenylalanine. Solely the CDR3 DNA is kept, with 51 bases framed from the first base. The germline V gene gives CDR1 as MNHEY and CDR2 as SVGEGT. V is cut back by 4 bases and J by 3 bases, with 12 bases in the junction unmatched. cDNA was synthesized by template-switch 5'RACE using a primer carrying a 10-nucleotide random unique molecular identifier by which each TCR transcript was tagged. Over 190 million TCR-beta sequences, covering 15-18 subjects, were produced in each sequencing run. The RNeasy kit was used to extract total RNA. The KAPA Real-time Library Amplification kit was used to amplify TCR-beta VDJ regions with primers for the TCR constant region and the 5'RACE anchor. A first PCR added sample indexes and Illumina adaptors, after which a second PCR increased the library yield. After purification with Ampure beads, the TCR product of roughly 650 bp was size-selected on a 2% E-gel SizeSelection system. Before pooling, library quality was assessed on a Bioanalyzer, concentration was determined with Qubit, and library quantification was performed with the Kapa Library Quantification kit. Libraries were sequenced paired-end 2 x 150 bp on an Illumina HiSeq 2500. To increase sequence diversity, about 23-32% phiX was spiked into each library pool. Regarding the original processing steps: Quality-filtered reads were processed with the UMI-based MiGEC pipeline, and over 85% of raw TCR sequences were removed by the MiGEC pipeline during error correction. IMGT germline references were used for aligning VDJ genes, and each clonotype was defined as a unique CDR3 amino acid sequence together with its V-J genes. Clonal expansion, Shannon diversity and CDR3 relatedness (CalcPairwiseDistances, ClusterSamples) were evaluated with VDJtools, and phylogenetic trees were built with CLCbio workbench. Clones with at least 8 unique UMIs were defined as expanded, with this threshold being based on coefficient-of-variation modelling across technical triplicates. TCRdb reprocessing: public reads trimmed at Q25 with fastp, clones called with MiXCR, in-frame beta chains kept. Every CDR3 protein is listed once, alongside the most common genes and DNA of its rows. The V and J calls were determined by TCRdb, not by the authors. Recorded for this sample are more than 45,000 distinct CDR3 sequences; approximately 3.8% of them occurred a single time. 1.5% to 2% of the sample is taken by the ten largest.

For unsorted PBMC libraries, 2 million PBMCs were used after storage in RNAlater at -80 degrees C until RNA extraction. Multiple sclerosis patients were enrolled in a US clinical protocol evaluating disease progression by magnetic resonance imaging. Peripheral blood was subjected to Ficoll-Hypaque density gradient centrifugation to isolate PBMCs, which were then cryopreserved in liquid nitrogen. This clonotype has a count of ten or more. The clone's antigen remains unknown. No much larger clone is present one base from it, and per-base qualities are unavailable. The sequenced sample was PBMCs. The sequence is built from TRBV6-2 or TRBV6-3 and TRBJ2-7, with 10 bases matching TRBD2. This sequence was found in a man aged 25 to 40 with multiple sclerosis. CDR3 region: CASSFEPLAGGLYEQYF. The sequenced DNA is TGTGCCAGCAGTTTCGAACCGTTAGCGGGAGGACTCTACGAGCAGTACTTC.